Sequencing of this TCR beta chain was carried out in a study of early T cells in non-severe SARS-CoV-2 infection. Study-wide results and caveats: Sequences matched to VDJdb favored anti-spike CD8 responses, while private and CD4 specificities were missed.

There are many counts of this clonotype. The antigen remains unidentified. MiXCR, run by TCRdb on the 5' RACE reads, gives a single entry per CDR3 protein. The sample carries some 38,000 distinct CDR3 sequences, around 5.1% recorded once. Sequenced here: whole blood, sampled at baseline. The clonotype originates from an adult who was a healthcare worker with PCR-confirmed SARS-CoV-2 infection or an uninfected control (not recorded which).

The CDR3 here is CASSSRQGGRELFF. As DNA, the CDR3 is TGTGCCAGCAGTTCCCGACAGGGCGGGAGGGAGCTGTTTTTT. The chain joins TRBV6-6 to TRBJ2-2; possible D gene TRBD1, 7 bases. V was trimmed by 4 bases and J by 9 bases, leaving 15 bases between them. This CDR3 is 14 amino acids long. Germline V gene data show CDR1 as MNHNY and CDR2 as SVGAGI (reference sequence).